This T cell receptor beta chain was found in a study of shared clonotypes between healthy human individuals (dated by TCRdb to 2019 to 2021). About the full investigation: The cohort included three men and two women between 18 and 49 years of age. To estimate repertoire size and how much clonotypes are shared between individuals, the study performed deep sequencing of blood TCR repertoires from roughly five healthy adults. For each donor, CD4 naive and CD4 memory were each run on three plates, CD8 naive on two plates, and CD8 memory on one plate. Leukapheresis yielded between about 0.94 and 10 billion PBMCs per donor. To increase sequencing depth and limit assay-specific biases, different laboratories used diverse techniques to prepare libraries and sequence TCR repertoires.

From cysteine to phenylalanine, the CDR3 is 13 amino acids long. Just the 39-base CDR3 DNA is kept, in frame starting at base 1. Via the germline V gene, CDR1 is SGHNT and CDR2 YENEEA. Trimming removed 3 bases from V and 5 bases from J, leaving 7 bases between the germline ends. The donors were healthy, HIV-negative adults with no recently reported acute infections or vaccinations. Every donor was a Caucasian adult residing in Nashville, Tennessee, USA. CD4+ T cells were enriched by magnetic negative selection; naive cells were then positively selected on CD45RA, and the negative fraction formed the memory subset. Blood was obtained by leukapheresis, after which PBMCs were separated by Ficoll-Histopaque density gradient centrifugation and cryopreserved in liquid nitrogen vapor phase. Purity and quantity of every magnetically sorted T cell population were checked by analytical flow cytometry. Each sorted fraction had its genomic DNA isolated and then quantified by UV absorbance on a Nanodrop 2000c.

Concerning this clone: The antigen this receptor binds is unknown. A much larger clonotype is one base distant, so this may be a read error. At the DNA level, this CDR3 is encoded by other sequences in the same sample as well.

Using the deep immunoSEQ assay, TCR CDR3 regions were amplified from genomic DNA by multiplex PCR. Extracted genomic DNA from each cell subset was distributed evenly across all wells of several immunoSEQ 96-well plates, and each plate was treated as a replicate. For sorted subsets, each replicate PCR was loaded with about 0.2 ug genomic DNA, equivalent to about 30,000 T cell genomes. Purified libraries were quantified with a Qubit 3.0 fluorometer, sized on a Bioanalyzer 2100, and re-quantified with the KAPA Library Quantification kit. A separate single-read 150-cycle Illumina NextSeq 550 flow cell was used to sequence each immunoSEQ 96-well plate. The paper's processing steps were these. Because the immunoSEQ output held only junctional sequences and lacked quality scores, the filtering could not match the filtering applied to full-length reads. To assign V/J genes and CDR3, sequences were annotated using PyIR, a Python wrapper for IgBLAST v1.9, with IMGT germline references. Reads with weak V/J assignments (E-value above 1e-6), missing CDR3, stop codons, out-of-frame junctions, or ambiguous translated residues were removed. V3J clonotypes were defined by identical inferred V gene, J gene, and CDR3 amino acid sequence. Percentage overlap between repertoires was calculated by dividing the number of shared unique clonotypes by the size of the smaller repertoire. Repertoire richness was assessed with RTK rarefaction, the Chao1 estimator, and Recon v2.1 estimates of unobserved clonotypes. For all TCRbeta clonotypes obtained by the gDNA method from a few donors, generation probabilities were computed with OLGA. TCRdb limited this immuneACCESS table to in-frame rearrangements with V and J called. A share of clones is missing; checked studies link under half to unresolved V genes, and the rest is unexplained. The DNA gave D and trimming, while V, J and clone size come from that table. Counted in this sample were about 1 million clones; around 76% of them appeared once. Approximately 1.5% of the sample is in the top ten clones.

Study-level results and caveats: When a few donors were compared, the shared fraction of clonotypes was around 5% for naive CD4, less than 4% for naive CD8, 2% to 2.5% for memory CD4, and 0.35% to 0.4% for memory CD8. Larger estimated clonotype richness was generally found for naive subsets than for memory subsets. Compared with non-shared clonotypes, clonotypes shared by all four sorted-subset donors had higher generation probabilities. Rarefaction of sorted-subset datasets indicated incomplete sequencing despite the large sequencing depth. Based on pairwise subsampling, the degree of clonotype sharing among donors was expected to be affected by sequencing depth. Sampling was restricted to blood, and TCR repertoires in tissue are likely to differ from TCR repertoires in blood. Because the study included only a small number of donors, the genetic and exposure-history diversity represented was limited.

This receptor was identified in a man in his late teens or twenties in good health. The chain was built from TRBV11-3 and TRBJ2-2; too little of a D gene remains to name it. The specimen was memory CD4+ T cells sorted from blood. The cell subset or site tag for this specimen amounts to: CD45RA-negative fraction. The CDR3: CASSLDGTGELFF. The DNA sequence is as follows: TGTGCCAGCAGCTTGGACGGGACCGGGGAGCTGTTTTTT.